One and the same sample provided the 2 T cell receptor beta chains below, sequenced in a study of blood T cell repertoires in COVID-19. Method: immunoSEQ multiplex PCR; TCRdb's copy keeps in-frame clones and lacks some. The data show a few hundred thousand clones, with approximately 90% seen just once and over 0.95% held by the top ten. Sequenced: PBMCs or T cells enriched from blood (not recorded which). The receptors were sampled from a man aged 25 to 40 who had recovered from COVID-19.

The chain has TRBV9 and TRBJ2-1; the D gene is possibly TRBD2 (5 bases). This CDR3 is 16 amino acids long. The ends were cut back, 4 bases at V and 2 bases at J, with 16 bases in the middle. Germline-derived CDR1 and CDR2 are SGDLS and YYNGEE. Here the CDR3 reads CASSFSEDLTYNEQFF. The CDR3 DNA is TGTGCCAGCAGCTTCTCGGAGGACCTAACCTACAATGAGCAGTTCTTC. Complete variable domain (other parts from reference TRBV9 and TRBJ2-1): DSGVTQTPKHLITATGQRVTLRCSPRSGDLSVYWYQQSLDQGLQFLIQYYNGEERAKGNILERFSAQQFPDLHSELNLSSLELGDSALYFCASSFSEDLTYNEQFFGPGTRLTVL.

V and J are TRBV5-8 and TRBJ2-5; 10 bases are shared with TRBD2. Germline V gives CDR1 SGHTS, CDR2 YDEGEE. Losses at the gene ends were 4 bases for V and 5 bases for J; bases not matched to a gene: 8. The length of the CDR3 is 15 residues. CDR3 DNA sequence: TGTGCCAGCAGCCTCGGACTAGCGGACGGGGAGACCCAGTACTTC. Encoded protein: CASSLGLADGETQYF.